The 26 T cell receptor beta chains listed next were all sequenced from one sample in a study of shared clonotypes between healthy human individuals. Some clones are missing from TCRdb's copy, which holds only in-frame ones; the method was immunoSEQ multiplex PCR. This repertoire shows about 2 million clones, 85% to 95% found once; its top ten account for 0.13%. Sequenced: naive CD4+ T cells sorted from blood. As for subset: CD45RA+ positively selected. These receptors were collected from a man aged 18 to 29 in good health.

This clone appeared once. The chain has TRBV25-1 and TRBJ2-3, with 9 nucleotides matching TRBD1. After removal of 3 bases from V and 0 bases from J, the junction contained 4 bases not matched to a gene. The germline CDR1 and CDR2 sequences are MGHDK and SYGVNS. The CDR3 sequence is 16 residues long. The CDR3 region has the DNA TGTGCCAGCAGTGACCCCGGGACAGGGAGCACAGATACGCAGTATTTT. Protein product: CASSDPGTGSTDTQYF.

The chain has TRBV18 and TRBJ2-3; 7 positions agree with TRBD2. Trimming cost V 0 bases and J 2 bases; bases outside gene matches: 5. CDR1 and CDR2 (germline): KGHSH, LQKENI. The CDR3 is 16 amino acids. This CDR3 reads CASSPPLAALTDTQYF. CDR3 DNA sequence: TGTGCCAGCTCACCACCCCTAGCGGCGCTCACAGATACGCAGTATTTT.

The rearrangement joins TRBV5-6 to TRBJ2-7; 9 nucleotides match TRBD2. The germline V gene encodes CDR1 SGHDT and CDR2 YYEEEE. The CDR3 covers 15 residues. V shed 4 bases and J 6 bases; nucleotides not matched to a gene: 11. DNA of the CDR3: TGTGCCAGCAGCCTCCGTATAGCGGGAGCCCCCGAGCAGTACTTC. Translated, it gives CASSLRIAGAPEQYF.

This chain links TRBV18 with TRBJ2-7; 8 positions match TRBD1. The CDR3 length is 16 residues. J was trimmed by 3 bases and V by 3 bases; bases with no gene match: 10. Per the germline V gene, CDR1 is KGHSH and CDR2 is LQKENI. The CDR3 here is CASSPQGAVNYYEQYF. As DNA, the CDR3 is TGTGCCAGCTCACCTCAGGGGGCCGTTAACTACTACGAGCAGTACTTC.

This chain connects TRBV9 to TRBJ2-1, with TRBD2 matching over 7 bases. The CDR3 is made up of 13 amino acids. Per the germline V gene, CDR1 is SGDLS and CDR2 is YYNGEE. V trimming: 5 bases; J trimming: 8 bases; junction bases outside the gene matches: 7. CDR3 loop: CASSPRTRDEQFF. CDR3 in DNA: TGTGCCAGCAGTCCCCGGACTAGAGATGAGCAGTTCTTC.

The genes are TRBV9 and TRBJ1-3; 7 positions match TRBD1. The V gene end was trimmed by 4 bases and the J gene end by 0 bases; junction bases not matched to a gene: 7. The CDR3 has 16 amino acids. Germline-derived CDR1 and CDR2 are SGDLS and YYNGEE. CDR3 DNA sequence: TGTGCCAGCAGCTCGACAGGGTTTGTCTCTGGAAACACCATATATTTT. Its translation is CASSSTGFVSGNTIYF.

This rearrangement joins TRBV27 to TRBJ2-6, with unresolved D. The germline V gene encodes CDR1 MNHEY and CDR2 SMNVEV (reference sequence). The CDR3 extends over 14 amino acids. Trimming pared 4 bases from V and 0 bases from J, leaving 4 bases between. The CDR3 region is CASSYSSGANVLTF. The CDR3 nucleotides are TGTGCCAGCAGTTATTCCTCTGGGGCCAACGTCCTGACTTTC. The full variable domain, completed using reference TRBV27 and TRBJ2-6, is EAQVTQNPRYLITVTGKKLTVTCSQNMNHEYMSWYRQDPGLGLRQIYYSMNVEVTDKGDVPEGYKVSRKEKRNFPLILESPSPNQTSLYFCASSYSSGANVLTFGAGSRLTVL.

A remark on this clone: Other DNA sequences from this sample encode an identical CDR3 as well. V usage is TRBV18 and J usage is TRBJ1-4, with unresolved D. The CDR3 covers 12 residues. Germline lookup yields CDR1 KGHSH and CDR2 LQKENI. Between the trimmed V and J ends, which lost 0 bases and 4 bases, there was a span of 0 bases. CDR3 nucleotide sequence: TGTGCCAGCTCACCACCTAATGAAAAACTGTTTTTT. Its translation: CASSPPNEKLFF.

The CDR3 sequence: CASSSGQISNQPQHF. Written as DNA, the CDR3 is TGTGCCAGCAGCTCGGGACAGATTAGCAATCAGCCCCAGCATTTT. V and J are TRBV5-6 and TRBJ1-5, with 7 bases identical to TRBD1. This CDR3 comprises 15 residues. The germline gives CDR1 SGHDT, CDR2 YYEEEE. V was pared by 3 bases and J by 0 bases, with 3 bases of the junction left unmatched.

V and J are TRBV5-1 and TRBJ1-2; D is possibly TRBD1 (5 bases). The CDR3 runs to 14 residues. Trimming took 4 bases from V and 8 from J, leaving 18 bases between them. The germline V gene has CDR1 SGHRS and CDR2 YFSETQ. The CDR3 region is CASSVISDMQGYTF. CDR3 coding DNA: TGCGCCAGCAGCGTGATCTCGGACATGCAAGGCTACACCTTC.

This clone appeared a few times. This chain connects TRBV11-2 to TRBJ2-5; D gene uncertain. Germline V lookup: CDR1 SGHAT, CDR2 FQNNGV. This CDR3 has 13 residues. Trimming cost V 5 bases and J 11 bases, with 18 bases left between them. CDR3 nucleotide sequence: TGTGCCAGCAGCCTAACACGGGTCGGAGAGCAGTACTTC. This encodes CASSLTRVGEQYF.

This sequence joins TRBV18 and TRBJ1-3; 10 positions agree with TRBD1. Germline V gives CDR1 KGHSH, CDR2 LQKENI. CDR3 length: 19 residues. The junction had 13 bases not matched to a gene; V was cut back by 5 bases and J by 0 bases. The CDR3 reads CASSRWDPGQGSSGNTIYF. The CDR3 bases are TGTGCCAGCTCAAGATGGGACCCGGGACAGGGGAGCTCTGGAAACACCATATATTTT.

The chain is built from TRBV18 and TRBJ1-6; D remains ambiguous. Germline values: CDR1 KGHSH, CDR2 LQKENI. Deletions cut 2 bases from V and 0 bases from J, with 11 bases between. The CDR3 loop spans 17 amino acids. The CDR3 reads CASSPNVLSSYNSPLHF. CDR3 bases: TGTGCCAGCTCACCAAACGTCCTAAGCTCCTATAATTCACCCCTCCACTTT.

J is TRBJ2-2 and V is TRBV6-1; tentative D call: TRBD2 (6 bases). Germline assignment: CDR1 MNHNS and CDR2 SASEGT. The ends were cut back, 5 bases at V and 10 bases at J, with 14 bases in the middle. This CDR3 comprises 13 residues. The CDR3 nucleotides are TGTGCCAGCAGTTCGGAGGGTCCCGTGGAGCTGTTTTTT. It is translated as CASSSEGPVELFF.

The chain carries TRBV4-3 and TRBJ1-1; D is uncertain. Germline V gene data show CDR1 as LGHNA and CDR2 as YSLEER. The CDR3 is 14 residues long. V lost 0 bases and J 1 base, leaving 6 bases between the germline ends. The CDR3 DNA reads TGCGCCAGCAGCCAAGATTTTGGGAACACTGAAGCTTTCTTT. It yields the protein CASSQDFGNTEAFF.

This chain joins TRBV7-9 and TRBJ2-7; no firm D call. This CDR3 has 15 residues. Per germline, CDR1 SEHNR and CDR2 FQNEAQ (reference sequence). Deletions cut 5 bases from V and 0 bases from J, with 14 bases between. The CDR3 nucleotides are TGTGCCAGCAGCCCACCCTACACCAACTCCTACGAGCAGTACTTC. Its protein is CASSPPYTNSYEQYF.

The rearrangement joins TRBV5-1 to TRBJ2-1; 7 bases are shared with TRBD1. The V gene's germline CDR1 is SGHRS and CDR2 YFSETQ. The V segment lost 2 bases and the J segment 6 bases; nucleotides outside the gene matches: 5. CDR3 length: 14 amino acids. As DNA, the CDR3 is TGCGCCAGCAGCTTCCACACAGGGGCCAATGAGCAGTTCTTC. It encodes CASSFHTGANEQFF.

The rearrangement links TRBV7-9 to TRBJ2-1, with D possibly being TRBD1 (7 bases). Per germline, CDR1 SEHNR and CDR2 FQNEAQ (reference sequence). V dropped 5 bases and J dropped 10 bases, with 18 bases sitting between them. There are 14 residues in the CDR3. The DNA for the CDR3 is TGTGCCAGCAGCGTCACAGGGGACTTTTCGGAGCAGTTCTTC. This codes for CASSVTGDFSEQFF.

The rearrangement links TRBV7-9 to TRBJ2-3; TRBD1 agrees at 7 bases. Germline V gives CDR1 SEHNR, CDR2 FQNEAQ (reference sequence). V shed 5 bases, J shed 1 base, and the junction held 6 bases outside the gene matches. This CDR3 spans 15 amino acids. This chain's CDR3 is CASSLYTGGTDTQYF. The CDR3 DNA reads as TGTGCCAGCAGCCTATACACAGGGGGCACAGATACGCAGTATTTT.

The chain uses TRBV30 and TRBJ2-3, with TRBD2 matching over 16 bases. The CDR3 is 17 residues long. The V segment lost 2 bases and the J segment 2 bases; nucleotides outside the gene matches: 4. Germline CDR1 and CDR2: GTSNPN and SVGIG (reference sequence). For the CDR3, the DNA is TGTGCCTGGAGTCCCGGGACTAGCGGGAGGGCCACAGATACGCAGTATTTT. This gives the protein CAWSPGTSGRATDTQYF.

The chain recombines TRBV2 with TRBJ1-2; tentatively, D is TRBD1 (5 bases). Trimming removed 2 bases from V and 5 bases from J, with 12 bases in between. This CDR3 spans 14 amino acids. Germline assignment: CDR1 SNHLY and CDR2 FYNNEI. CDR3 sequence: CASSERGSMYGYTF. The DNA of the CDR3 is TGTGCCAGCAGTGAAAGGGGAAGTATGTATGGCTACACCTTC.

This chain connects TRBV28 to TRBJ2-2; 7 nucleotides line up with TRBD2. V lost 2 bases to trimming and J lost 4 bases; unmatched junction nucleotides: 7. The germline CDR1 and CDR2 sequences are MDHEN and SYDVKM. The CDR3 has 16 residues. The CDR3 sequence: CASSLGLGGFTGELFF. CDR3 sequence (DNA): TGTGCCAGCAGTTTAGGGCTCGGGGGGTTCACCGGGGAGCTGTTTTTT. Using reference TRBV28 and TRBJ2-2 for the parts outside the CDR3, the full variable domain is DVKVTQSSRYLVKRTGEKVFLECVQDMDHENMFWYRQDPGLGLRLIYFSYDVKMKEKGDIPEGYSVSREKKERFSLILESASTNQTSMYLCASSLGLGGFTGELFFGEGSRLTVL.

The CDR3 DNA reads as TGTGCCAGCAGCCCAGAGGTAAACAATCAGCCCCAGCATTTT. Translation gives CASSPEVNNQPQHF. The rearrangement links TRBV7-2 to TRBJ1-5; D gene uncertain. The CDR3 length is 14 residues. Germline CDR1 SGHTA, CDR2 FQGNSA. V was shortened by 5 bases and J by 3 bases, with 11 bases between the two germline ends.

The V and J genes are TRBV7-9 and TRBJ2-7; no firm D call. Per the germline V gene, CDR1 is SEHNR and CDR2 is FQNEAQ (reference sequence). Trimming removed 3 bases at V and 7 bases at J, with 25 bases between. This CDR3 region has 17 residues. The CDR3 sequence: CASSFTVAESAVGEQYF. CDR3 in DNA: TGTGCCAGCAGCTTCACGGTGGCAGAATCGGCGGTCGGTGAGCAGTACTTC.

Remarks on this clone: Other DNA sequences in the sample encode the same CDR3. The chain uses TRBV9 and TRBJ2-2; D is unresolved. The length of the CDR3 is 13 residues. Germline V gene sequence: CDR1 SGDLS, CDR2 YYNGEE. With 0 bases removed from V and 6 bases from J, the gap between germline ends came to 6 bases. The CDR3 nucleotides read TGTGCCAGCAGCGTAGTTCATGCCGGGGAGCTGTTTTTT. Its translation: CASSVVHAGELFF.

The V call is TRBV2, the J call TRBJ2-7; D may match TRBD1 or TRBD2 (5 bases each). The V gene's germline CDR1 is SNHLY and CDR2 FYNNEI. The CDR3 has 15 residues. With 6 bases removed from V and 6 bases from J, the gap between germline ends came to 21 bases. CDR3 residues: CASRAGPGMGPEQYF. CDR3 coding DNA: TGTGCCAGCAGGGCAGGTCCCGGTATGGGACCCGAGCAGTACTTC.